Listed here is a single T cell receptor (beta chain). Using immunoSEQ multiplex PCR, the repertoire was profiled, and TCRdb retains in-frame clones only, with some absent. The data contain roughly 400,000 clones, around nine tenths of them singletons. The germline gives CDR1 LGHNA, CDR2 YNFKEQ. This CDR3 spans 18 amino acids. J gave up 0 bases and V 0 bases, and 5 bases lay outside the gene matches. This record comes from a study of Ad26.COV2.S vaccination and SARS-CoV-2 variants. The treatment was: over 15 received Ad26.COV2.S at low or high dose, single or two shots; about 5 received placebo; per-sample allocation not given. Sampling was done on day 63 after the first vaccine or placebo injection.

J is TRBJ2-1 and V is TRBV4-2, with TRBD2 identical over 10 bases. The TCR comes from a person between 18 and 59 years old who received the Ad26.COV2.S COVID-19 vaccine or a placebo. Sequences were derived from peripheral blood, sampled in a trial of Ad26.COV2.S vaccine versus placebo. The CDR3 here is CASSQEGLAASSYNEQFF. The CDR3 DNA sequence: TGTGCCAGCAGCCAAGAAGGACTAGCGGCGAGCTCCTACAATGAGCAGTTCTTC.